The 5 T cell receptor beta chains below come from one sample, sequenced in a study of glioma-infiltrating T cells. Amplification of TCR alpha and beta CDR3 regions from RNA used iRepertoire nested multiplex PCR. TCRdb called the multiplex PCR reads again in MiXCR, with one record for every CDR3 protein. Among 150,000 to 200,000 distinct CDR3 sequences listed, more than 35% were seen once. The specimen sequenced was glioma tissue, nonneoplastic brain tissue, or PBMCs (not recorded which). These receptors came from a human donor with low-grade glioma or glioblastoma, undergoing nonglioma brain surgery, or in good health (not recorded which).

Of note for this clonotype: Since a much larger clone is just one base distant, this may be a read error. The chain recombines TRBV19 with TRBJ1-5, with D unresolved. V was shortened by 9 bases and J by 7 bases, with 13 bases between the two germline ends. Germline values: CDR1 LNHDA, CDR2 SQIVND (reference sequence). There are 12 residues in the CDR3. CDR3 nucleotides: TGTGCCAGCGGGATAGGCGAACAGCCCCAGCATTTT. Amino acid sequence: CASGIGEQPQHF.

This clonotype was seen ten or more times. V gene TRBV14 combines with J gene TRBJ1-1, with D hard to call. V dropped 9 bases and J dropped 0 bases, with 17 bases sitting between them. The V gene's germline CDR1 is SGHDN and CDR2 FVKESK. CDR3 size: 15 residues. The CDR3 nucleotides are TGTGCCAGAGCTCCCCTGTCAACACTGAACACTGAAGCTTTCTTT. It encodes CARAPLSTLNTEAFF.

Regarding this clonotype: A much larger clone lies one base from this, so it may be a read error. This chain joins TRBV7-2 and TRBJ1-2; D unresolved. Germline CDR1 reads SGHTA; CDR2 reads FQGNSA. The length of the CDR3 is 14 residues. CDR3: CPSSSREAIYGYTF. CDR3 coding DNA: TGTCCCAGCAGCTCCCGGGAAGCCATCTATGGCTACACCTTC.

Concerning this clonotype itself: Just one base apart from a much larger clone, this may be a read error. CDR3 in DNA: TGTGCCAGCAGGCCCCTTGGGAGACAGGGGTCCCTCTACGAGCAGTACTTC. The encoded protein is CASRPLGRQGSLYEQYF. The V call is TRBV6-1, the J call TRBJ2-7; 8 bases match TRBD1. This CDR3 is built from 17 residues. Germline CDR1 MNHNS, CDR2 SASEGT. With V trimmed by 6 bases and J by 3 bases, 16 bases remained unmatched.

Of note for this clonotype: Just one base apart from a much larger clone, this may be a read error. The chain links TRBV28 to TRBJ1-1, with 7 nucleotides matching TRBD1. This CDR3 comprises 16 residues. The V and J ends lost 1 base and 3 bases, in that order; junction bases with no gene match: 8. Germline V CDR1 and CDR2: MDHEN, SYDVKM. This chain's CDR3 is CASSLYGEGADTEAFF. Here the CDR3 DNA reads TGTGCCAGCAGTTTATATGGAGAGGGGGCCGACACTGAAGCTTTCTTT.